The 32 T cell receptor beta chains in this list originate from one sample, sequenced in a study of T cells in Graves' hyperthyroidism and ophthalmopathy. RNA transcripts served as the template for amplifying TCR beta CDR3 regions. During a first-round RT-PCR of the TCR CDR3, the HTBI primer set was used. TCRdb re-called the multiplex PCR reads with MiXCR, one entry per CDR3 protein. This table has 300,000 to 400,000 distinct CDR3 sequences, around 13% appearing once. The sample comprised blood. These receptor sequences come from a woman aged 25 to 39 with Graves' hyperthyroidism.

This clonotype has a count of ten or more. V gene TRBV20-1 combines with J gene TRBJ2-7; D remains unclear. V dropped 6 bases and J dropped 4 bases, with 13 bases sitting between them. There are 12 residues in the CDR3. Germline CDR1 DFQATT, CDR2 SNEGSKA (reference sequence). CDR3 nucleotide sequence: TGCAGTGCAATCGAGGACGCATACGAGCAGTACTTC. It translates to CSAIEDAYEQYF.

This clonotype was observed a few times. For the CDR3, the DNA is TGTGCCAGCAGTCCCGGACAAGCCAATTCACCCCTCCACTTT. This encodes CASSPGQANSPLHF. This sequence joins TRBV7-8 and TRBJ1-6, with a weak D call TRBD1 (5 bases). The CDR3 loop spans 14 amino acids. Deletions cut 6 bases from V and 7 bases from J, with 13 bases between. In germline, CDR1 is SGHVS, CDR2 FQNEAQ.

The chain links TRBV20-1 to TRBJ2-1, with unresolved D. The ends were cut back, 3 bases at V and 8 bases at J, with 20 bases in the middle. Germline lookup yields CDR1 DFQATT and CDR2 SNEGSKA (reference sequence). The CDR3 covers 15 residues. CDR3 in DNA: TGCAGTGCTAGTATTCCGGGTGGCCACGTCGATGAGCAGTTCTTC. Protein product: CSASIPGGHVDEQFF.

In this sample, this clonotype turned up many times. The chain couples TRBV11-2 to TRBJ2-3; D is perhaps TRBD1 or TRBD2 (5 bases each). The ends were cut back, 6 bases at V and 2 bases at J, with 12 bases in the middle. CDR1 is SGHAT, CDR2 FQNNGV, per germline. This CDR3 region has 14 residues. CDR3 nucleotide sequence: TGTGCCAGCAGTCCCGGGGCCCACACAGATACGCAGTATTTT. Its translation: CASSPGAHTDTQYF.

This chain uses TRBV30 with TRBJ2-1, with TRBD2 identical over 12 bases. This CDR3 is 14 amino acids long. CDR1 and CDR2 from the germline V gene are GTSNPN and SVGIG (reference sequence). The J segment lost 9 bases and the V segment lost 1 base, leaving 4 bases of the junction unmatched. The DNA for the CDR3 is TGTGCCTGGAGTGCCGGGACTAGCGGGCCTGAGCAGTTCTTC. Translation gives CAWSAGTSGPEQFF.

This clonotype occurred a few times. The V and J genes are TRBV28 and TRBJ2-5; D is possibly TRBD2 (6 bases). The V and J ends lost 8 bases and 0 bases respectively, with 16 bases between them. The CDR3 has 15 amino acids. Germline values: CDR1 MDHEN, CDR2 SYDVKM. The CDR3 loop is CASLSGAVYQETQYF. In DNA form, the CDR3 reads TGTGCCAGCTTATCGGGAGCGGTGTACCAAGAGACCCAGTACTTC.

At least ten counts were recorded for this clonotype. This chain connects TRBV12-3 or TRBV12-4 to TRBJ1-4, with 7 bases matching TRBD1. This CDR3 spans 15 amino acids. V was pared by 4 bases and J by 4 bases, with 6 bases of the junction left unmatched. This CDR3 reads CASSSGDSGNEKLFF. In DNA, the CDR3 is TGTGCCAGCAGTTCAGGGGACAGCGGTAATGAAAAACTGTTTTTT.

The chain employs TRBV4-1 and TRBJ1-2, with 9 bases lining up with TRBD1. J was trimmed by 3 bases and V by 2 bases; bases with no gene match: 7. The CDR3 consists of 16 residues. Germline CDR1 is MGHRA and CDR2 is YSYEKL. This chain's CDR3 is CASSQKGTGRDYGYTF. In DNA form, the CDR3 reads TGCGCCAGCAGCCAAAAGGGGACAGGGAGGGACTATGGCTACACCTTC.

This clonotype was detected only a few times. This could be a read error, since a much larger clone is one nucleotide away. The conserved phenylalanine or tryptophan is not found at the CDR3 terminus, so this likely reflects a read error. This chain uses TRBV2 with TRBJ2-3; 10 nucleotides align to TRBD2. The germline V gene has CDR1 SNHLY and CDR2 FYNNEI. Trimming took 5 bases from V and 4 from J; bases not matched to a gene: 12. This CDR3 contains 17 residues. The CDR3 here is CASSTLRAGGPSDTQYL. DNA of the CDR3: TGTGCCAGCAGTACCCTACGAGCGGGAGGGCCTTCAGATACGCAGTATCTT.

This clonotype was observed at least ten times. J is TRBJ2-3 and V is TRBV28; 7 bases map to TRBD2. The CDR3 is 16 residues long. Trimming cost V 7 bases and J 2 bases; bases outside gene matches: 12. Looked up from germline, CDR1 is MDHEN and CDR2 is SYDVKM. CDR3 region: CASIKLGREYTDTQYF. The CDR3 bases are TGTGCCAGCATAAAGCTGGGGAGGGAATACACAGATACGCAGTATTTT.

In this sample, this clonotype turned up many times. This chain joins TRBV2 and TRBJ1-5; D might be TRBD1 (5 bases). CDR1 and CDR2 from the germline V gene are SNHLY and FYNNEI. This CDR3 spans 16 amino acids. The germline V and J ends were trimmed by 7 bases and 2 bases, with 18 bases remaining between them. This chain's CDR3 is CASTRLVRGGNQPQHF. CDR3 nucleotides: TGTGCCAGCACCCGCCTAGTAAGGGGAGGCAATCAGCCCCAGCATTTT.

This clonotype appeared many times. This chain connects TRBV11-2 to TRBJ2-3; TRBD2 matches 14 bases. Germline lookup yields CDR1 SGHAT and CDR2 FQNNGV. J lost 0 bases, V lost 3 bases, and 5 bases had no gene match. There are 18 residues in the CDR3. In DNA, the CDR3 is TGTGCCAGCAGCTTTTTCAGACTAGCGGGGGGGAGCACAGATACGCAGTATTTT. It codes for CASSFFRLAGGSTDTQYF.

This clonotype was recorded a few times. CDR3 nucleotide sequence: TGCAGTGCTCTCCGGGACCCGAGCACAGATACGCAGTATTTT. Encoded protein: CSALRDPSTDTQYF. The gene calls are TRBV20-1 and TRBJ2-3; either TRBD1 or TRBD2 may fit D (5 bases each). There are 14 residues in the CDR3. CDR1 DFQATT and CDR2 SNEGSKA come from the germline V gene (reference sequence). The V gene lost 5 bases and the J gene lost 0 bases, with 12 bases spanning the gap.

This clonotype was recorded many times. The chain is built from TRBV20-1 and TRBJ1-5; no firm D call. This CDR3 is built from 13 residues. The V gene lost 6 bases and the J gene lost 5 bases, with 14 bases spanning the gap. From germline, CDR1 is DFQATT and CDR2 SNEGSKA (reference sequence). CDR3 amino acids: CSALTEKDQPQHF. CDR3 in DNA: TGCAGTGCCCTGACGGAAAAGGATCAGCCCCAGCATTTT.

This sequence joins TRBV10-3 and TRBJ2-5; possibly TRBD2 for D (6 bases). This CDR3 is 13 amino acids long. V was shortened by 11 bases and J by 1 base, with 14 bases between the two germline ends. Germline values: CDR1 ENHRY, CDR2 SYGVKD. The chain's CDR3 is CAGSPEGQETQYF. Written as DNA, the CDR3 is TGTGCCGGTTCGCCGGAGGGCCAAGAGACCCAGTACTTC.

On this clonotype itself: Given a much more abundant clone one base away, this may be a read error. The chain has TRBV30 and TRBJ2-5; D is tentatively TRBD1 or TRBD2 (5 bases each). Trimming took 0 bases from V and 5 from J, leaving 10 bases between them. Germline-derived CDR1 and CDR2 are GTSNPN and SVGIG (reference sequence). This CDR3 spans 13 amino acids. CDR3 residues: CAWSVLGDETQYF. As DNA, the CDR3 is TGTGCCTGGAGTGTGCTGGGGGATGAGACCCAGTACTTC.

The sample holds many counts of this clonotype. This chain links TRBV30 with TRBJ2-5, with TRBD1 matching 10 bases. Per germline, CDR1 GTSNPN and CDR2 SVGIG (reference sequence). The CDR3 length is 15 residues. The V gene end was trimmed by 1 base and the J gene end by 4 bases; junction bases not matched to a gene: 6. CDR3 coding DNA: TGTGCCTGGAGTGCCGGGGACAGGGGAGGAGAGACCCAGTACTTC. It encodes CAWSAGDRGGETQYF.

This clonotype came up many times. The V gene is TRBV7-2, the J gene TRBJ2-1; 9 bases fit TRBD2. Germline values: CDR1 SGHTA, CDR2 FQGNSA. This CDR3 spans 15 amino acids. Trimming took 2 bases from V and 6 from J; bases not matched to a gene: 5. The CDR3 DNA reads as TGTGCCAGCAGCTTAAGCCTAGCGGGGCCCAATGAGCAGTTCTTC. Protein product: CASSLSLAGPNEQFF. The full variable domain, completed using reference TRBV7-2 and TRBJ2-1, is GAGVSQSPSNKVTEKGKDVELRCDPISGHTALYWYRQSLGQGLEFLIYFQGNSAPDKSGLPSDRFSAERTGGSVSTLTIQRTQQEDSAVYLCASSLSLAGPNEQFFGPGTRLTVL.

The J gene is TRBJ2-7, the V gene TRBV15; perhaps D is TRBD1 or TRBD2 (5 bases each). Germline V lookup: CDR1 LNHNV, CDR2 YYDKDF (reference sequence). The CDR3 is 16 amino acids. V was cut by 3 bases and J by 3 bases, with 18 bases left in between. CDR3 loop: CATSRTLGERIYEQYF. CDR3 DNA: TGTGCCACCAGCAGGACTTTAGGGGAGAGGATCTACGAGCAGTACTTC.

This clonotype was counted at least ten times. J is TRBJ2-1 and V is TRBV30; D gene ambiguous. The CDR3 runs 10 residues. Germline V gene sequence: CDR1 GTSNPN, CDR2 SVGIG (reference sequence). Trimming pared 3 bases from V and 11 bases from J, leaving 8 bases between. The CDR3 spells CAWSRVKQFF. CDR3 coding DNA: TGTGCCTGGAGCCGGGTGAAGCAGTTCTTC.

This clonotype was seen ten or more times. This chain joins TRBV6-1 and TRBJ2-1; D remains ambiguous. Trimming took 6 bases from V and 0 from J, leaving 9 bases between them. Germline CDR1 is MNHNS and CDR2 is SASEGT. The CDR3 contains 14 residues. The chain's CDR3 is CASSPYFSYNEQFF. The CDR3 DNA reads as TGTGCCAGCAGCCCCTACTTCTCCTACAATGAGCAGTTCTTC.

The chain is built from TRBV7-8 and TRBJ2-3; TRBD2 aligns across 13 bases. Trimming cost V 0 bases and J 2 bases; bases outside gene matches: 5. In germline, CDR1 is SGHVS, CDR2 FQNEAQ. The CDR3 extends over 18 amino acids. CDR3 bases: TGTGCCAGCAGCTTAGCCTTAGGACTAGCGGGAGACACAGATACGCAGTATTTT. Amino acids: CASSLALGLAGDTDTQYF. The full variable domain, rest sourced from reference TRBV7-8 and TRBJ2-3, is GAGVSQSPRYKVAKRGQDVALRCDPISGHVSLFWYQQALGQGPEFLTYFQNEAQLDKSGLPSDRFFAERPEGSVSTLKIQRTQQEDSAVYLCASSLALGLAGDTDTQYFGPGTRLTVL.

Ten or more counts support this clonotype. V is TRBV7-8 and J is TRBJ1-5; D is unclear. CDR1 and CDR2 (germline): SGHVS, FQNEAQ. This CDR3 spans 15 amino acids. Between the trimmed V and J ends, which lost 5 bases and 6 bases, there was a span of 17 bases. This chain's CDR3 is CASSASTARGQPQHF. CDR3 nucleotides: TGTGCCAGCAGCGCAAGCACGGCCCGGGGTCAGCCCCAGCATTTT.

Many counts were recorded for this clonotype. V gene TRBV24-1 combines with J gene TRBJ2-5; the D gene is possibly TRBD2 (5 bases). This CDR3 is built from 15 residues. The germline V gene encodes CDR1 KGHDR and CDR2 SFDVKD. The V end lost 4 bases, the J end lost 0 bases, and 11 bases lay between the germline ends. The CDR3 coding sequence is TGTGCCACCAGTGACTTTGTGGACTACCAAGAGACCCAGTACTTC. Amino acid sequence: CATSDFVDYQETQYF.

There are many counts of this clonotype. The rearrangement uses TRBV7-8 and TRBJ1-5, with 8 bases fitting TRBD1. Per germline, CDR1 SGHVS and CDR2 FQNEAQ. CDR3 length: 15 amino acids. With V trimmed by 4 bases and J by 3 bases, 5 bases remained unmatched. As DNA, the CDR3 is TGTGCCAGCAGCTGGGCGGGACAGGTCAATCAGCCCCAGCATTTT. Residues: CASSWAGQVNQPQHF.

This clonotype was found a few times. The genes are TRBV4-3 and TRBJ2-1; a possible D gene is TRBD2 (6 bases). The CDR3 extends over 15 amino acids. CDR1 is LGHNA and CDR2 is YSLEER in the germline V gene. V dropped 11 bases and J dropped 3 bases, with 20 bases sitting between them. CDR3 in amino acids: CASGTQRGVYNEQFF. The CDR3 DNA is TGCGCCTCCGGGACTCAACGAGGGGTCTACAATGAGCAGTTCTTC.

At least ten counts were recorded for this clonotype. This rearrangement joins TRBV12-3 or TRBV12-4 to TRBJ1-2; 9 bases map to TRBD1. The ends lost 5 bases at V and 9 bases at J; junction bases unmatched: 13. The CDR3 loop spans 15 amino acids. This CDR3 reads CASSPRTGAIRRYTF. The CDR3 region has the DNA TGTGCCAGCAGTCCTCGGACAGGGGCCATAAGGCGCTACACCTTC.

This clonotype was seen at least ten times. The chain carries TRBV12-3 or TRBV12-4 and TRBJ2-1, with 7 bases matching TRBD2. The J segment lost 4 bases and the V segment lost 5 bases, leaving 11 bases of the junction unmatched. The CDR3 spans 16 residues. The CDR3 coding sequence is TGTGCCAGCAGTCCGCGGGGAGGGCCAACATACAATGAGCAGTTCTTC. It translates to CASSPRGGPTYNEQFF.

This clonotype came up many times. J is TRBJ2-1 and V is TRBV15; D perhaps matches TRBD2 (6 bases). Per the germline V gene, CDR1 is LNHNV and CDR2 is YYDKDF (reference sequence). V gave up 0 bases and J gave up 10 bases, with 19 bases separating them. The CDR3 has 16 residues. The CDR3 nucleotides are TGTGCCACCAGCAGAGATCGGGGGACGATTAGTAGGGAGCAGTTCTTC. Residues: CATSRDRGTISREQFF.

This chain joins TRBV2 and TRBJ2-2; D is perhaps TRBD2 (6 bases). Trimming shortened V by 0 bases and J by 5 bases, and 19 bases separated the two germline ends. In germline, CDR1 is SNHLY, CDR2 FYNNEI. CDR3 length equals 18 residues. The CDR3 DNA is TGTGCCAGCAGTGAAGCGCTGGGGGGAGGAAGGTTTACCGGGGAGCTGTTTTTT. It specifies CASSEALGGGRFTGELFF. Combining the CDR3 with reference TRBV2 and TRBJ2-2 gives the whole variable domain EPEVTQTPSHQVTQMGQEVILRCVPISNHLYFYWYRQILGQKVEFLVSFYNNEISEKSEIFDDQFSVERPDGSNFTLKIRSTKLEDSAMYFCASSEALGGGRFTGELFFGEGSRLTVL.

This clonotype was counted only a few times. A much larger clone differs from this one at a single base, so this may be a read error. The rearrangement links TRBV11-2 to TRBJ2-1, with 7 bases aligning to TRBD2. The CDR3 length is 15 residues. Germline V gene sequence: CDR1 SGHAT, CDR2 FQNNGV. Trimming took 7 bases from V and 5 from J; bases not matched to a gene: 11. The CDR3 DNA is TGTGCCAGCACCCTAGCTAGCGGTTCCCACAATGAGCAGTTCTTC. Protein sequence: CASTLASGSHNEQFF.

This clonotype was detected a few times. The chain carries TRBV5-1 and TRBJ1-1; tentative D call: TRBD1 (5 bases). The V gene's germline CDR1 is SGHRS and CDR2 YFSETQ. This CDR3 is built from 14 residues. V lost 2 bases and J 10 bases, leaving 18 bases between the germline ends. The DNA of the CDR3 is TGCGCCAGCAGCTTATCATCCGGGACGGTTTTAGCTTTCTTT. It encodes CASSLSSGTVLAFF.